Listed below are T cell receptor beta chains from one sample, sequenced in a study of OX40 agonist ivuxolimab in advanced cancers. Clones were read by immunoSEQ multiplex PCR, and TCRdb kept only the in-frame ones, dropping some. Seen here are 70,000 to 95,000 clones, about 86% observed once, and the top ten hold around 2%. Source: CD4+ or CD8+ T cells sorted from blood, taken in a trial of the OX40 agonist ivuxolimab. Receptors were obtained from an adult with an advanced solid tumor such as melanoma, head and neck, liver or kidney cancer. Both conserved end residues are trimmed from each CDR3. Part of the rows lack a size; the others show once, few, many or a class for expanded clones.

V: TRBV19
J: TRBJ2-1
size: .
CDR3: ASSIDIRTSSNEQF

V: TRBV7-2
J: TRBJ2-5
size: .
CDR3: ASSFQGGGGETQY

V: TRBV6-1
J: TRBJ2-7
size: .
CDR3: ASSWAGQGSHEQY

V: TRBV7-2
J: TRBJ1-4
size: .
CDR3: ASSSPNEKLF

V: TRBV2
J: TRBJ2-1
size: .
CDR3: ASSTSGGPYNEQF

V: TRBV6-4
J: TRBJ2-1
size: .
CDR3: ASSKKDGIYNEQF

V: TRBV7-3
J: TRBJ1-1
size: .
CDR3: ASSSGRNTEAF

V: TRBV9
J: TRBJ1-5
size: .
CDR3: ASSKQGHFSQPQH

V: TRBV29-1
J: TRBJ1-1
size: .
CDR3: SVVGNTEAF

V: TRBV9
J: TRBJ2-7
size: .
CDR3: ASSVGQGLSYEQY

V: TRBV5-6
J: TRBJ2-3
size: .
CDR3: ASSVAGGSDTQY

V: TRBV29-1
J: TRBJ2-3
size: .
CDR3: SVGTSGDTQY

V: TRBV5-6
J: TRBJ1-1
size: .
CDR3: ASSSITGSTEAF

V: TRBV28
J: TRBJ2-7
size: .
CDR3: ASSFSWGSSLSYEQY

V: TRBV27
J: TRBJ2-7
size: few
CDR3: ASSQGGLSYEQY

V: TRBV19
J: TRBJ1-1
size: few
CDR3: ASSILGDRQAF

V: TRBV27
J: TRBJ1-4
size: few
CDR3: ASSPSPNEKLF

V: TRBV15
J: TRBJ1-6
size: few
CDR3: ATSRDRAGHNSPLH

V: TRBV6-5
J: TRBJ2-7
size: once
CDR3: ASTRGSGAYEQY

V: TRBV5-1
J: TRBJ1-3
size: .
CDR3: ASSLQGAGTSGNTIY

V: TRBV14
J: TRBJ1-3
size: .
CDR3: ASSQAIGTGKGNTIY

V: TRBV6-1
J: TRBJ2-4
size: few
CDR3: ASSPDRVSKNIQY

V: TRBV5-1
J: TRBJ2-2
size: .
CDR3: ASNGREPFANTGELF

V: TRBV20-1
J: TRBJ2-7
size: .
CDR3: SAILVEARY

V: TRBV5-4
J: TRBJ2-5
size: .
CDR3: ASSLAVAAKETQY

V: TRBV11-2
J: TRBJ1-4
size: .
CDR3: ASSTTNEKLF

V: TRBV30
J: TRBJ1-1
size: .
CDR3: AWRRNTEAF

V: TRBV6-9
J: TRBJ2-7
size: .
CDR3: ASSYSAGHLCEQY

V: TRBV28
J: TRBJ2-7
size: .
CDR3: ASRRQEPPYEQY